The source of this TCR beta chain is a study of memory CD4+ T cells and cytomegalovirus serostatus. Study summary: Of the healthy Belgian adults, 9 were CMV seropositive and more than 20 seronegative.

Under the authors' procedure: After removing out-of-frame reads, millions of distinct TCRbeta sequences remained. The repertoire was sequenced with immunoSEQ multiplex PCR; TCRdb's copy has only in-frame clones and lacks some. Clone size and the V and J calls come from that table; the DNA yielded D and trimming. The sample shows about 53,000 clones, 80% to 85% of them seen only once. Germline-derived CDR1 and CDR2 are KGHSH and LQKENI. The CDR3 consists of 14 residues. V dropped 2 bases and J dropped 1 base, with 8 bases sitting between them. The sort gate was single viable CD3+CD4+CD8-CD45RO+ cells for memory CD4+ T cells.

This rearrangement joins TRBV18 to TRBJ1-2, with D uncertain. This sequence was found in an adult in good health and CMV-seronegative. Sample: memory CD4+ T cells from blood. The CDR3 here is CASSPGAGNYGYTF. For the CDR3, the DNA is TGTGCCAGCTCACCAGGCGCCGGTAACTATGGCTACACCTTC.